A single sample gave rise to the 10 T cell receptor beta chains below, sequenced in a study of T cell changes during pregnancy in multiple sclerosis. Sequencing used immunoSEQ multiplex PCR; TCRdb keeps in-frame clones, though not all of them. The sample holds around 55,000 clones; 85% to 95% are singletons and the top ten take under 5%. Here the sequenced sample was CD8+ T cells from peripheral blood mononuclear cells, taken in the second trimester of pregnancy. Receptors originate from a female donor with multiple sclerosis, enrolled in a pregnancy study.

This clone was picked up one time. The V gene is TRBV15, the J gene TRBJ2-1; tentatively, D is TRBD2 (6 bases). Trimming pared 4 bases from V and 4 bases from J, leaving 17 bases between. The CDR3 covers 16 residues. CDR1 is LNHNV, CDR2 YYDKDF, per germline (reference sequence). Here the CDR3 DNA reads TGTGCCACCAGCAATCTCGCGGGGCCGTCTTACAATGAGCAGTTCTTC. The encoded protein is CATSNLAGPSYNEQFF.

The chain's CDR3 is CASSLFAGSYNEQFF. The CDR3 region has the DNA TGTGCCAGCAGCTTATTTGCAGGCTCCTACAATGAGCAGTTCTTC. This sequence joins TRBV11-2 and TRBJ2-1; D gene unclear. Trimming cost V 2 bases and J 0 bases, with 8 bases left between them. Germline-derived CDR1 and CDR2 are SGHAT and FQNNGV. The CDR3 contains 15 residues.

CDR3 amino acids: CASSDLRTGRPQETQYF. CDR3 DNA: TGTGCCAGCAGTGATTTGAGGACAGGGAGACCACAAGAGACCCAGTACTTC. The chain employs TRBV2 and TRBJ2-5; TRBD1 matches 8 bases. This CDR3 is built from 17 residues. V lost 3 bases to trimming and J lost 2 bases; unmatched junction nucleotides: 11. The germline gives CDR1 SNHLY, CDR2 FYNNEI. Using reference TRBV2 and TRBJ2-5 for the parts outside the CDR3, the full variable domain is EPEVTQTPSHQVTQMGQEVILRCVPISNHLYFYWYRQILGQKVEFLVSFYNNEISEKSEIFDDQFSVERPDGSNFTLKIRSTKLEDSAMYFCASSDLRTGRPQETQYFGPGTRLLVL.

The rearrangement links TRBV9 to TRBJ1-4, with 9 bases fitting TRBD1. V lost 0 bases to trimming and J lost 8 bases; unmatched junction nucleotides: 5. CDR1 and CDR2 from the germline V gene are SGDLS and YYNGEE. This CDR3 region has 15 residues. CDR3: CASSVEGTGREKLFF. In DNA, the CDR3 is TGTGCCAGCAGCGTAGAAGGGACAGGGAGGGAAAAACTGTTTTTT. Full variable domain (outside the CDR3, taken from reference TRBV9 and TRBJ1-4): DSGVTQTPKHLITATGQRVTLRCSPRSGDLSVYWYQQSLDQGLQFLIQYYNGEERAKGNILERFSAQQFPDLHSELNLSSLELGDSALYFCASSVEGTGREKLFFGSGTQLSVL.

This chain uses TRBV7-3 with TRBJ2-3; D is possibly TRBD2 (6 bases). The CDR3 is made up of 16 amino acids. Germline loops: CDR1 SGHTA, CDR2 FQGTGA. Trimming removed 5 bases at V and 1 base at J, with 16 bases between. Here the CDR3 reads CASSQKGLGGTDTQYF. The CDR3 bases are TGTGCCAGCAGCCAAAAGGGACTGGGGGGCACAGATACGCAGTATTTT.

CDR3 in amino acids: CASSLDRFTGISEQFF. The CDR3 bases are TGTGCCAGCAGCTTAGATCGTTTCACAGGGATAAGTGAGCAGTTCTTC. The chain joins TRBV7-6 to TRBJ2-1, with D possibly being TRBD1 (6 bases). There are 16 residues in the CDR3. V shed 1 base and J shed 9 bases, with 19 bases lying between them. CDR1 is SGHVS, CDR2 FNYEAQ, per germline.

J is TRBJ2-3 and V is TRBV7-9; tentative D call: TRBD1 (5 bases). Germline loops: CDR1 SEHNR, CDR2 FQNEAQ (reference sequence). Trimming removed 2 bases from V and 0 bases from J, with 9 bases in between. The CDR3 extends over 15 amino acids. CDR3 region: CASSLFRGSTDTQYF. CDR3 nucleotide sequence: TGTGCCAGCAGCTTATTTAGGGGTAGCACAGATACGCAGTATTTT.

The chain is built from TRBV10-2 and TRBJ1-2; TRBD1 might be the D (5 bases). CDR3 length: 16 amino acids. Germline CDR1 is WSHSY and CDR2 is SAAADI. Trimming cost V 3 bases and J 4 bases, with 18 bases left between them. CDR3 DNA sequence: TGCGCCAGCAGTGATGGGGCCAGGGCCGCTAGCTATGGCTACACCTTC. It codes for CASSDGARAASYGYTF.

V is TRBV25-1 and J is TRBJ2-7, with TRBD1 as a possible D gene (6 bases). The CDR3 length is 15 residues. V was clipped by 2 bases and J by 0 bases, with 11 bases between them. CDR1 is MGHDK, CDR2 SYGVNS, per germline. The CDR3 protein is CASSEMAGASYEQYF. CDR3 DNA sequence: TGTGCCAGCAGTGAAATGGCAGGGGCCTCCTACGAGCAGTACTTC.

The chain employs TRBV7-3 and TRBJ2-7; TRBD2 aligns across 8 bases. Germline values: CDR1 SGHTA, CDR2 FQGTGA. The V segment lost 2 bases and the J segment 0 bases; nucleotides outside the gene matches: 12. There are 18 residues in the CDR3. In DNA, the CDR3 is TGTGCCAGCAGCTTACTCCATGGTAGCGGGGATCTCTCCTACGAGCAGTACTTC. Translated: CASSLLHGSGDLSYEQYF.